What follows are 30 T cell receptor beta chains derived from one specimen sequenced in a study of human T cells and chemical hapten exposure. Time point reported: patch test 2, 6 weeks after DPC sensitization. Treatment defined: therapeutic diphenylcyclopropenone sensitization with weekly scalp DPC. From whole blood left unfractionated, total RNA was extracted. MiXCR, applied by TCRdb to the RACE reads, yields one record per CDR3 protein. The table records 35,000 to 50,000 distinct CDR3 sequences, approximately 9.5% of them present only once. The source was whole blood, collected in connection with sensitization to the hapten diphenylcyclopropenone (DPC). The receptors shown here come from a young woman with alopecia areata. Some clones in this sample may be carry-over from other donors' samples.

The rearrangement uses TRBV4-1 and TRBJ1-1; 8 nucleotides align to TRBD1. J was trimmed by 5 bases and V by 2 bases; bases with no gene match: 10. Germline-derived CDR1 and CDR2 are MGHRA and YSYEKL. The CDR3 runs 16 residues. CDR3 nucleotide sequence: TGCGCCAGCAGCCAAAGCAGGGGGCAAATGGGAACTGAAGCTTTCTTT. The encoded protein is CASSQSRGQMGTEAFF.

This clonotype was seen a few times. The chain employs TRBV6-6 and TRBJ2-7; possible D gene TRBD1, 6 bases. Germline assignment: CDR1 MNHNY and CDR2 SVGAGI (reference sequence). This CDR3 contains 13 residues. V was cut by 2 bases and J by 4 bases, with 9 bases left in between. The CDR3 nucleotides are TGTGCCAGCAGTTACGGGGGCACGTACGAGCAGTACTTC. It specifies CASSYGGTYEQYF.

Here the CDR3 DNA reads TGTGCCTGGTCGGCGGGGCCGACCTACGAGCAGTACTTC. Its translation: CAWSAGPTYEQYF. This rearrangement joins TRBV30 to TRBJ2-7; D is possibly TRBD2 (6 bases). From germline, CDR1 is GTSNPN and CDR2 SVGIG (reference sequence). The CDR3 totals 13 residues. Between the trimmed V and J ends, which lost 5 bases and 2 bases, there was a span of 13 bases.

V and J are TRBV6-2 or TRBV6-3 and TRBJ1-1, with a tentative D call TRBD1 (6 bases). Germline loops: CDR1 MNHEY, CDR2 SVGEGT. CDR3 size: 17 residues. V lost 0 bases, J lost 3 bases, and 17 bases lay in between. The DNA for the CDR3 is TGTGCCAGCAGTTACTCGAAGGGGGAATTATCGGACACTGAAGCTTTCTTT. Its translation: CASSYSKGELSDTEAFF.

The rearrangement links TRBV18 to TRBJ2-7; D remains unclear. Germline-derived CDR1 and CDR2 are KGHSH and LQKENI. Trimming left V 2 bases short and J 6 bases short, with 8 bases between. The CDR3 is made up of 12 amino acids. CDR3 loop: CASSPISGEQYF. CDR3 coding DNA: TGTGCCAGCTCACCAATCAGTGGCGAGCAGTACTTC. The full variable domain, with the rest looked up from reference TRBV18 and TRBJ2-7, is NAGVMQNPRHLVRRRGQEARLRCSPMKGHSHVYWYRQLPEEGLKFMVYLQKENIIDESGMPKERFSAEFPKEGPSILRIQQVVRGDSAAYFCASSPISGEQYFGPGTRLTVT.

This chain joins TRBV5-1 and TRBJ2-7; no definite D call. The CDR3 is 13 amino acids. Trimming took off 3 bases at V and 1 base at J, with 8 bases between the two ends. The germline V gene has CDR1 SGHRS and CDR2 YFSETQ. The DNA for the CDR3 is TGCGCCAGCAGCTCCGACTGGTCCTACGAGCAGTACTTC. Protein product: CASSSDWSYEQYF.

In this sample, this clonotype turned up many times. The chain carries TRBV9 and TRBJ2-5; 7 bases agree with TRBD1. The germline V gene encodes CDR1 SGDLS and CDR2 YYNGEE. J gave up 7 bases and V 4 bases, and 13 bases lay outside the gene matches. The CDR3 extends over 15 amino acids. This CDR3 reads CASSPSTGSGGTQYF. DNA for the CDR3: TGTGCCAGCAGCCCATCGACAGGGTCAGGGGGGACCCAGTACTTC.

The chain is built from TRBV3-1 and TRBJ1-5; D gene ambiguous. Germline CDR1 is LGHDT and CDR2 is YNNKEL (reference sequence). V was shortened by 3 bases and J by 4 bases, with 7 bases between the two germline ends. CDR3 length equals 13 residues. CDR3 in DNA: TGTGCCAGCAGCCAGGACGTGAATCAGCCCCAGCATTTT. It is translated as CASSQDVNQPQHF.

The rearrangement joins TRBV28 to TRBJ2-5; 15 bases agree with TRBD2. The CDR3 runs to 18 residues. The V gene's germline CDR1 is MDHEN and CDR2 SYDVKM. V lost 5 bases, J lost 5 bases, and 12 bases stayed unmatched. The CDR3, as DNA: TGTGCCAGCAGTGGCCCACGGACTAGCGGGGGGGCCTACGAGACCCAGTACTTC. Protein: CASSGPRTSGGAYETQYF.

This clonotype was seen more than once but under ten times. The V call is TRBV7-2, the J call TRBJ2-1; D unresolved. Deletions cut 1 base from V and 0 bases from J, with 4 bases between. Germline loops: CDR1 SGHTA, CDR2 FQGNSA. This CDR3 contains 14 residues. CDR3 in amino acids: CASSLVSSYNEQFF. The CDR3 DNA is TGTGCCAGCAGCTTAGTGAGCTCCTACAATGAGCAGTTCTTC.

This chain connects TRBV20-1 to TRBJ2-3; the D gene is possibly TRBD1 (6 bases). Germline V gene sequence: CDR1 DFQATT, CDR2 SNEGSKA (reference sequence). The ends were cut back, 6 bases at V and 2 bases at J, with 12 bases in the middle. The CDR3 is 13 residues long. The CDR3 here is CSAGADNTDTQYF. Written as DNA, the CDR3 is TGCAGTGCGGGGGCAGACAACACAGATACGCAGTATTTT.

The gene calls are TRBV10-3 and TRBJ2-5; 9 nucleotides agree with TRBD2. J was trimmed by 1 base and V by 2 bases; bases with no gene match: 2. Germline loops: CDR1 ENHRY, CDR2 SYGVKD. The CDR3 has 15 residues. In DNA form, the CDR3 reads TGTGCCATCAGTGAGGGTAGCGGGGGCCAAGAGACCCAGTACTTC. It codes for CAISEGSGGQETQYF.

This clonotype came up a few times. The V gene is TRBV20-1, the J gene TRBJ2-6; no clear D gene. Deletions cut 1 base from V and 0 bases from J, with 7 bases between. There are 15 residues in the CDR3. The germline gives CDR1 DFQATT, CDR2 SNEGSKA (reference sequence). CDR3 loop: CSARAPGSGANVLTF. CDR3 bases: TGCAGTGCTAGAGCGCCGGGCTCTGGGGCCAACGTCCTGACTTTC.

The chain couples TRBV12-3 or TRBV12-4 to TRBJ1-2; D gene ambiguous. V was clipped by 4 bases and J by 6 bases, with 24 bases between them. This CDR3 region has 17 residues. In DNA, the CDR3 is TGTGCCAGCAGTTCAACCCCCCCCCCGGGTTGGAGAGATGGCTACACCTTC. Amino acids: CASSSTPPPGWRDGYTF.

This clonotype has just one count. The rearrangement joins TRBV27 to TRBJ1-2; the match to TRBD1 covers 8 bases. The germline CDR1 and CDR2 sequences are MNHEY and SMNVEV (reference sequence). J was trimmed by 2 bases and V by 6 bases; bases with no gene match: 14. CDR3 length equals 17 residues. The CDR3 coding sequence is TGTGCCAGCAGCCGCGTATCTGTCGGACAGGGCAACTATGGCTACACCTTC. Translation: CASSRVSVGQGNYGYTF.

This clonotype was found many times. This chain uses TRBV27 with TRBJ1-6, with D tentatively TRBD1 (5 bases). From germline, CDR1 is MNHEY and CDR2 SMNVEV (reference sequence). V gave up 0 bases and J gave up 7 bases, with 10 bases separating them. This CDR3 spans 15 amino acids. In nucleotides, the CDR3 is TGTGCCAGCAGTTTATCGGGGCGGGGGAATTCACCCCTCCACTTT. Translating it yields CASSLSGRGNSPLHF.

This clonotype was picked up a small number of times. The chain joins TRBV2 to TRBJ2-5, with TRBD1 matching 8 bases. CDR1 is SNHLY, CDR2 FYNNEI, per germline. The CDR3 is 15 amino acids. The junction had 5 bases not matched to a gene; V was cut back by 1 base and J by 4 bases. The CDR3 reads CASSEGQGARETQYF. The CDR3 DNA sequence: TGTGCCAGCAGTGAAGGGCAGGGGGCCCGAGAGACCCAGTACTTC.

In this sample, this clonotype turned up many times. The chain combines TRBV28 with TRBJ2-7, with D perhaps TRBD1 or TRBD2 (5 bases each). Trimming removed 7 bases from V and 4 bases from J, with 14 bases in between. Germline CDR1 is MDHEN and CDR2 is SYDVKM. This CDR3 is 13 amino acids long. CDR3 sequence reads: CASNRDGSYEQYF. CDR3 DNA sequence: TGTGCCAGCAACCGGGACGGATCGTACGAGCAGTACTTC.

This clonotype was seen ten or more times. The chain couples TRBV11-2 to TRBJ2-7; no clear D gene. The germline V gene has CDR1 SGHAT and CDR2 FQNNGV. The CDR3 loop spans 15 amino acids. V was trimmed by 3 bases and J by 0 bases, leaving 12 bases between them. The CDR3 reads CASSFMDRSSYEQYF. In nucleotides, the CDR3 is TGTGCCAGCAGCTTCATGGACCGGAGCTCCTACGAGCAGTACTTC.

This clonotype came up many times. The chain uses TRBV7-2 and TRBJ1-2; 7 nucleotides line up with TRBD1. V trimming: 5 bases; J trimming: 1 base; junction bases outside the gene matches: 7. CDR3 size: 15 residues. Germline lookup yields CDR1 SGHTA and CDR2 FQGNSA. The CDR3 DNA follows: TGTGCCAGCAGCCCTGACAGGGCCGGTAACTATGGCTACACCTTC. Translated: CASSPDRAGNYGYTF.

This rearrangement joins TRBV27 to TRBJ2-3; D gene unclear. Germline V gene data show CDR1 as MNHEY and CDR2 as SMNVEV (reference sequence). V was shortened by 2 bases and J by 0 bases, with 9 bases between the two germline ends. The length of the CDR3 is 15 residues. CDR3 region: CASSLQDPSTDTQYF. Written as DNA, the CDR3 is TGTGCCAGCAGTTTACAGGACCCTAGCACAGATACGCAGTATTTT.

This clonotype came up a few times. The chain uses TRBV7-2 and TRBJ2-2; tentative D call: TRBD1 (5 bases). Germline CDR1 reads SGHTA; CDR2 reads FQGNSA. The CDR3 runs 13 residues. V shed 2 bases and J shed 6 bases, with 7 bases lying between them. CDR3 loop: CASSLKGAGELFF. The CDR3 DNA is TGTGCCAGCAGCTTAAAAGGGGCCGGGGAGCTGTTTTTT.

The sample holds many counts of this clonotype. The chain is built from TRBV12-3 or TRBV12-4 and TRBJ2-1; TRBD1 matches at 8 bases. The CDR3 extends over 15 amino acids. V trimming: 6 bases; J trimming: 0 bases; junction bases outside the gene matches: 4. This chain's CDR3 is CASSDTGGSYNEQFF. The CDR3 bases are TGTGCCAGCAGCGATACAGGGGGCTCCTACAATGAGCAGTTCTTC.

This CDR3 reads CSASPGRPFNTGELFF. The CDR3 DNA reads TGCAGTGCTAGCCCCGGACGCCCCTTCAACACCGGGGAGCTGTTTTTT. The chain uses TRBV20-1 and TRBJ2-2; D is ambiguous. In germline, CDR1 is DFQATT, CDR2 SNEGSKA (reference sequence). This CDR3 contains 16 residues. With 3 bases removed from V and 2 bases from J, the gap between germline ends came to 16 bases.

J is TRBJ2-5 and V is TRBV29-1; tentatively, D is TRBD1 (5 bases). This CDR3 spans 13 amino acids. Germline-derived CDR1 and CDR2 are SQVTM and ANQGSEA. Trimming removed 2 bases from V and 1 base from J, with 8 bases in between. The CDR3 loop reads CSVERQPQETQYF. Written as DNA, the CDR3 is TGCAGCGTTGAACGACAGCCCCAAGAGACCCAGTACTTC.

This rearrangement joins TRBV11-1 to TRBJ2-7; the D is unclear. The germline gives CDR1 SGHAT, CDR2 FQDESV (reference sequence). V was clipped by 1 base and J by 0 bases, with 4 bases between them. This CDR3 is 13 amino acids long. The CDR3 spells CASSLGPSYEQYF. The DNA for the CDR3 is TGTGCCAGCAGCTTAGGGCCCTCCTACGAGCAGTACTTC.

The sample holds a few counts of this clonotype. The rearrangement links TRBV27 to TRBJ2-2; maybe TRBD1 (5 bases). The V gene's germline CDR1 is MNHEY and CDR2 SMNVEV (reference sequence). This CDR3 region has 14 residues. The V gene lost 6 bases and the J gene lost 4 bases, with 12 bases spanning the gap. The CDR3 here is CASRELGPTGELFF. In DNA form, the CDR3 reads TGTGCCAGCAGAGAATTGGGGCCCACCGGGGAGCTGTTTTTT.

At least ten counts were recorded for this clonotype. The gene calls are TRBV11-2 and TRBJ2-1; TRBD2 agrees at 8 bases. There are 14 residues in the CDR3. In germline, CDR1 is SGHAT, CDR2 FQNNGV. The trim removed 3 bases at V and 7 bases at J, leaving 5 bases unmatched. For the CDR3, the DNA is TGTGCCAGCAGCTTCGAAGCGGGGGCGAATGAGCAGTTCTTC. This encodes CASSFEAGANEQFF.

This clonotype was picked up a small number of times. This chain links TRBV6-2 or TRBV6-3 with TRBJ2-7; no clear D gene. The CDR3 consists of 11 residues. The V end was cut by 5 bases, the J end by 0 bases, with 2 bases between. CDR1 and CDR2 (germline): MNHEY, SVGEGT. CDR3 sequence: CASSRSYEQYF. CDR3 DNA sequence: TGTGCCAGCAGTCGCTCCTACGAGCAGTACTTC.

This clonotype showed up just a few times. The CDR3 nucleotides read TGTGCCAGCAGCCAAGATCATGCGACAGGGGACCACAGGACGCAGTATTTT. Translation: CASSQDHATGDHRTQYF. The rearrangement links TRBV3-1 to TRBJ2-3; the match to TRBD1 covers 8 bases. V was pared by 0 bases and J by 9 bases, with 14 bases of the junction left unmatched. CDR3 size: 17 residues. The germline V gene has CDR1 LGHDT and CDR2 YNNKEL (reference sequence).